This T cell receptor beta chain was sequenced for a study of blood T cell repertoires in COVID-19. Unmatched junction bases numbered 5, after V lost 5 bases and J lost 4 bases. The CDR3 contains 13 residues. Germline values: CDR1 SGHTA, CDR2 FQGNSA. Generated by immunoSEQ multiplex PCR, the TCRdb table keeps only in-frame clones and is missing some. There are 190,000 or so clones in the sample; about 87% occur only once, and less than 3.5% lies in the top ten. This rearrangement joins TRBV7-2 to TRBJ2-7; TRBD1 matches at 7 bases. The material sequenced was peripheral blood. The TCR was taken from a man aged 40-55 years with active or convalescent COVID-19. CDR3 nucleotides: TGTGCCAGCAGCCCTGGACAGGAATACGAGCAGTACTTC. Its translation is CASSPGQEYEQYF.